This T cell receptor beta chain was profiled in a study of shared clonotypes between healthy human individuals. The junction had 11 bases not matched to a gene; V was cut back by 3 bases and J by 0 bases. The germline CDR1 and CDR2 sequences are SGHRS and YFSETQ. The CDR3 length is 20 residues. This table comes from immunoSEQ multiplex PCR, and its TCRdb copy is limited to in-frame clones, with some not included. The sample lists roughly 1,600,000 clones; approximately 98.5% were seen once. This TCR was sampled from a man younger than 45 in good health. The sequencing input was naive CD4+ T cells sorted from blood. Subset of the sample: CD45RA+ positively selected. The J gene is TRBJ2-1, the V gene TRBV5-1; 14 bases fit TRBD2. The chain's CDR3 is CASSWTRQGLAGASYNEQFF. CDR3 nucleotide sequence: TGCGCCAGCAGCTGGACGCGACAGGGACTAGCGGGAGCCTCCTACAATGAGCAGTTCTTC.